One T cell receptor (beta chain) is described in this entry. This entry belongs to a study of OX40 agonist ivuxolimab in advanced cancers. Sequenced by immunoSEQ multiplex PCR; TCRdb stores in-frame clones only, minus some. In the table there are roughly 150,000 clones, roughly 94% of which are singletons. Trimming stripped 5 bases from V and 7 bases from J, with 18 bases between. The CDR3 totals 15 residues. Germline V lookup: CDR1 SGHTA, CDR2 FQGNSA. Sample: CD4+ or CD8+ T cells sorted from blood, taken in a trial of the OX40 agonist ivuxolimab. V is TRBV7-2 and J is TRBJ2-1, with D tentatively TRBD2 (5 bases). The receptor comes from an adult with an advanced solid tumor such as melanoma, head and neck, liver or kidney cancer. CDR3 region: CASSPLVPSYNEQFF. The CDR3 nucleotides read TGTGCCAGCAGCCCACTAGTCCCCTCTTATAATGAGCAGTTCTTC.